This T cell receptor beta chain comes out of a study of CD8 T cells in Susac syndrome. Study-wide findings and caveats: Only a relatively small number of individuals were included in the TCR sequencing and HLA analysis.

This clonotype was found once. The antigen remains unidentified. Sequencing of TCR beta was performed on blood CD8+ and CD4+ T cells. TEMRA cells were enriched by FACS, and CD4+ and CD8+ T cells were negatively isolated. Random hexamers were used to reverse transcribe an amount of about 0.45 to 1 ug RNA. With immunoSEQ multiplex PCR, TCR beta CDR3 was amplified across 54 Vbeta and 13 Jbeta. TCRdb analysed the immunoSEQ multiplex PCR reads with MiXCR anew, one entry per CDR3 protein. This sample has 150,000 or so distinct CDR3 sequences, with about 95% found just once. Sequenced: CD4+ T cells from PBMCs. The source is a human donor in good health.

CDR3 amino acids: CSGRGALTYEQYF. As DNA, the CDR3 is TGCAGTGGGCGGGGGGCGCTCACCTACGAGCAGTACTTC. The V gene is TRBV20-1, the J gene TRBJ2-7; TRBD2 matches 8 bases. Trimming at V came to 7 bases and at J to 2 bases, leaving 7 bases not matched to a gene. The CDR3 totals 13 residues. CDR1 is DFQATT, CDR2 SNEGSKA, per germline (reference sequence).